This is a list of T cell receptor beta chains from one sample in a study of T cell repertoires in cytomegalovirus infection. TCRdb redid the calling of the reads with MiXCR, one entry per CDR3 protein. The sample yields approximately 100,000 distinct CDR3 sequences, about 40% seen once. Their antigens are not known. Specimen: CD8+ T cells from cultured PBMCs, collected from culture after CMV antigen stimulation. All receptors derive from a human donor in good health (CMV status not recorded). Some clones in this sample may be carry-over from other donors' samples. CDR3s include the opening cysteine and the closing phenylalanine or tryptophan.

TRBJ1-1 15 TRBV6-5 CASRSSGTEVTEAFF
TRBJ2-3 18 TRBV5-1 CASSSGTSGGDLTDTQYF
TRBJ2-1 16 TRBV6-8 CASSNPPGQGIHEQFF
TRBJ2-1 14 TRBV29-1 CSVGTLGGGPEQFF
TRBJ2-7 13 TRBV2 CASSGVLRDEQYF
TRBJ1-2 14 TRBV27 CASTPRTGDYGYTF
TRBJ2-7 15 TRBV20-1 CSARETGRPSYEQYF
TRBJ2-7 12 TRBV2 CATLDGYFKQYF
TRBJ1-6 14 TRBV28 CASSFETGGSPLHF
TRBJ2-2 16 TRBV2 CASSEAGGTSTGELFF
TRBJ2-1 14 TRBV28 CASSFEDSYNEQFF
TRBJ1-1 13 TRBV29-1 CSFHRGENTEAFF
TRBJ2-3 18 TRBV11-3 CASSHGRASGGRTDTQYF
TRBJ2-2 13 TRBV11-3 CASSFGRTGELFF
TRBJ2-7 13 TRBV7-6 CASSPVPAYEQYF
TRBJ2-1 14 TRBV6-5 CASSYSGTGGEQFF
TRBJ2-6 15 TRBV27 CASSRWTTGANVLTF
TRBJ2-7 15 TRBV7-9 CASSSPGTGGGEQYF
TRBJ2-2 13 TRBV7-9 CASSSRSPGELFF
TRBJ1-6 18 TRBV4-1 CASSQETQGAVNNSPLHF
TRBJ1-1 11 TRBV12-3/TRBV12-4 CASSFSRAAFF
TRBJ2-3 13 TRBV4-1 CASRGPGTDTQYF
TRBJ1-2 15 TRBV12-3/TRBV12-4 CASSPYRASDYGYTF
TRBJ1-2 12 TRBV7-2 CASSERSSGYTF
TRBJ1-1 16 TRBV5-6 CASSPEDGALNTEAFF
TRBJ2-3 17 TRBV13 CASSSTVKGSSTDTQYF
TRBJ1-4 13 TRBV6-1 CASSGWEGEKLFF
TRBJ1-1 16 TRBV5-1 CASSPRTGWKNTEAFF
TRBJ2-3 15 TRBV6-6 CASSYSVDRTDTQYF
TRBJ1-5 16 TRBV6-5 CASSFGQGGSNQPQHF
TRBJ2-7 16 TRBV7-3 CASSFEDRASSYEQYF
TRBJ1-5 17 TRBV4-1 CASSFETDHWSNQPQHF
TRBJ1-1 15 TRBV12-3/TRBV12-4 CASSFYVGMNTEAFF
TRBJ2-2 15 TRBV28 CASRHDKPRNGELFF
TRBJ2-2 11 TRBV30 CAWSETGELFF
TRBJ2-5 13 TRBV6-5 CASSPTPGGTQYF
TRBJ1-1 14 TRBV4-1 CASSQVGLGTEAFF
TRBJ2-3 16 TRBV12-3/TRBV12-4 CASRVSGALQGDTQYF
TRBJ2-2 17 TRBV6-6 CASSYSTAGVSTGELFF
TRBJ2-3 17 TRBV3-1 CASSLGQVDPGTDTQYF
TRBJ2-2 14 TRBV11-3 CASSPRAATGELFF